The 23 T cell receptor beta chains reported below all come from one sample, sequenced in a study of T cell responses to AZD1222 COVID-19 vaccine. Profiling relied on immunoSEQ multiplex PCR, and the TCRdb table lists in-frame clones only, not all of them. This sample yields about 190,000 clones, of which just over 90% are seen a single time; over 0.85% belongs to the top ten. Sample: peripheral blood, taken on day 0 of AZD1222 vaccination. These receptors came from an adult in good health.

The chain combines TRBV6-5 with TRBJ2-7; D gene uncertain. The germline V gene encodes CDR1 MNHEY and CDR2 SVGAGI. This CDR3 is built from 13 residues. V gave up 6 bases and J gave up 6 bases, with 15 bases separating them. The CDR3 DNA reads TGTGCCAGCAGCGCGACGGATCGGGTCGAGCAGTACTTC. This gives the protein CASSATDRVEQYF.

V is TRBV27 and J is TRBJ2-7; 13 bases line up with TRBD2. Germline V gives CDR1 MNHEY, CDR2 SMNVEV (reference sequence). V trimming: 2 bases; J trimming: 1 base; junction bases outside the gene matches: 5. The CDR3 covers 17 residues. CDR3 protein: CASSLLLAGGPSYEQYF. The CDR3 DNA sequence: TGTGCCAGCAGTTTACTACTAGCGGGAGGGCCTTCCTACGAGCAGTACTTC.

V is TRBV15 and J is TRBJ2-3; D gene ambiguous. The V gene lost 1 base and the J gene lost 1 base, with 15 bases spanning the gap. The CDR3 extends over 17 amino acids. Per germline, CDR1 LNHNV and CDR2 YYDKDF (reference sequence). The CDR3 spells CATSRANQASGTDTQYF. CDR3 bases: TGTGCCACCAGCAGAGCGAATCAGGCTTCTGGCACAGATACGCAGTATTTT.

CDR3 DNA sequence: TGTGCCAGTAGTATCCCCGGCGCGGTAGCTTTCTTT. Translating it yields CASSIPGAVAFF. The chain uses TRBV19 and TRBJ1-1; no reliable D call. Trimming shortened V by 3 bases and J by 10 bases, and 12 bases separated the two germline ends. Germline assignment: CDR1 LNHDA and CDR2 SQIVND (reference sequence). The CDR3 contains 12 residues.

This clone occurred a few times. V is TRBV28 and J is TRBJ1-3; no definite D call. Between the trimmed V and J ends, which lost 6 bases and 1 base, there was a span of 13 bases. Germline lookup yields CDR1 MDHEN and CDR2 SYDVKM. The length of the CDR3 is 15 residues. CDR3 DNA: TGTGCCAGCAGCGGTGGGAGTATTTCTGGAAACACCATATATTTT. It yields the protein CASSGGSISGNTIYF.

The chain couples TRBV4-2 to TRBJ1-6; TRBD1 aligns across 8 bases. V was pared by 0 bases and J by 8 bases, with 6 bases of the junction left unmatched. From germline, CDR1 is LGHNA and CDR2 YNFKEQ. CDR3 size: 16 residues. CDR3 in amino acids: CASSQDPGGGDSPLHF. CDR3 DNA sequence: TGTGCCAGCAGCCAAGATCCAGGGGGCGGCGATTCACCCCTCCACTTT.

The CDR3 bases are TGTGCCAGCAGCGAATGGGGGGGGGACAATGAGCAGTTCTTC. Translated, it gives CASSEWGGDNEQFF. The rearrangement links TRBV14 to TRBJ2-1, with 7 bases aligning to TRBD2. V was clipped by 5 bases and J by 5 bases; unmatched bases: 6. CDR3 length: 14 residues. CDR1 SGHDN and CDR2 FVKESK come from the germline V gene.

This clone was counted only a few times. The chain employs TRBV18 and TRBJ1-4, with unresolved D. CDR1 KGHSH and CDR2 LQKENI come from the germline V gene. The CDR3 has 17 residues. Trimming took off 4 bases at V and 3 bases at J, with 18 bases between the two ends. The CDR3 sequence: CASSLRLQRGPNEKLFF. The CDR3 coding sequence is TGTGCCAGCTCACTCAGATTGCAGAGAGGGCCTAATGAAAAACTGTTTTTT.

This clone is a singleton in its sample. This chain connects TRBV7-2 to TRBJ1-6, with a possible D match to TRBD1 (6 bases). Germline V gives CDR1 SGHTA, CDR2 FQGNSA. V was shortened by 5 bases and J by 0 bases, with 8 bases between the two germline ends. This CDR3 has 15 amino acids. The CDR3 coding sequence is TGTGCCAGCAGCAGGGACATCTCCTATAATTCACCCCTCCACTTT. It encodes CASSRDISYNSPLHF.

The V gene is TRBV6-2 or TRBV6-3, the J gene TRBJ1-1; no firm D call. Germline CDR1 reads MNHEY; CDR2 reads SVGEGT. CDR3 length equals 13 residues. Trimming shortened V by 1 base and J by 5 bases, and 8 bases separated the two germline ends. The CDR3 region has the DNA TGTGCCAGCAGTTACTTTGTGGAGACTGAAGCTTTCTTT. Translation gives CASSYFVETEAFF.

The chain is built from TRBV5-1 and TRBJ1-5; D remains ambiguous. The CDR3 has 14 amino acids. The V and J ends lost 0 bases and 4 bases respectively, with 8 bases between them. The germline V gene encodes CDR1 SGHRS and CDR2 YFSETQ. The DNA of the CDR3 is TGCGCCAGCAGCTTGGATCCGGGGAATCAGCCCCAGCATTTT. As protein: CASSLDPGNQPQHF.

This clone was seen more than once but under ten times. This chain connects TRBV28 to TRBJ1-5, with D tentatively TRBD1 (5 bases). CDR3 length: 14 amino acids. The V and J ends lost 5 bases and 4 bases respectively, with 12 bases between them. Germline CDR1 reads MDHEN; CDR2 reads SYDVKM. The DNA of the CDR3 is TGTGCCAGCAGTCCGACAGCGGGGAATCAGCCCCAGCATTTT. As protein: CASSPTAGNQPQHF.

V gene TRBV2 combines with J gene TRBJ1-5; D uncertain. The CDR3 has 14 residues. Between the trimmed V and J ends, which lost 3 bases and 3 bases, there was a span of 9 bases. Germline CDR1 is SNHLY and CDR2 is FYNNEI. The CDR3 sequence is CASSDYKYNQPQHF. DNA for the CDR3: TGTGCCAGCAGTGACTACAAATACAATCAGCCCCAGCATTTT. Full variable domain (rest looked up from reference TRBV2 and TRBJ1-5): EPEVTQTPSHQVTQMGQEVILRCVPISNHLYFYWYRQILGQKVEFLVSFYNNEISEKSEIFDDQFSVERPDGSNFTLKIRSTKLEDSAMYFCASSDYKYNQPQHFGDGTRLSIL.

Comments on this clone: The sample has other DNA sequences that encode this CDR3 too. The J gene is TRBJ1-1, the V gene TRBV4-2; unclear D gene. The CDR3 is made up of 13 amino acids. V lost 1 base, J lost 6 bases, and 9 bases lay in between. Germline lookup yields CDR1 LGHNA and CDR2 YNFKEQ. In DNA form, the CDR3 reads TGTGCCAGCAGCCAAGTACGAGGTGCTGAAGCTTTCTTT. Its translation is CASSQVRGAEAFF.

The rearrangement joins TRBV27 to TRBJ2-7, with a weak D call TRBD2 (5 bases). The CDR3 sequence is 16 residues long. Germline V gene lookup returns CDR1 MNHEY and CDR2 SMNVEV (reference sequence). The V end was cut by 3 bases, the J end by 5 bases, with 20 bases between. The DNA for the CDR3 is TGTGCCAGCAGTTTTGGGGTCGGAACTAGGTTCGACGAGCAGTACTTC. It is translated as CASSFGVGTRFDEQYF.

This chain uses TRBV18 with TRBJ2-3; D perhaps matches TRBD2 (7 bases). Trimming took 6 bases from V and 4 from J, leaving 11 bases between them. Germline loops: CDR1 KGHSH, CDR2 LQKENI. The CDR3 loop spans 13 amino acids. This CDR3 reads CASSQGRADTQYF. The DNA for the CDR3 is TGTGCCAGCTCGCAGGGGAGGGCAGATACGCAGTATTTT. Filled out from reference TRBV18 and TRBJ2-3, the complete variable domain reads NAGVMQNPRHLVRRRGQEARLRCSPMKGHSHVYWYRQLPEEGLKFMVYLQKENIIDESGMPKERFSAEFPKEGPSILRIQQVVRGDSAAYFCASSQGRADTQYFGPGTRLTVL.

The chain links TRBV18 to TRBJ1-1; D gene uncertain. The CDR3 sequence is 14 residues long. Trimming shortened V by 2 bases and J by 6 bases, and 13 bases separated the two germline ends. Germline V CDR1 and CDR2: KGHSH, LQKENI. The CDR3 spells CASSPNNGRAEAFF. The CDR3 bases are TGTGCCAGCTCACCAAATAATGGTCGGGCTGAAGCTTTCTTT.

This rearrangement joins TRBV2 to TRBJ2-7, with D maybe TRBD1 (5 bases). This CDR3 spans 13 amino acids. Germline CDR1 SNHLY, CDR2 FYNNEI. V shed 6 bases and J shed 3 bases, with 12 bases lying between them. The CDR3 coding sequence is TGTGCCAGCAGCGATGGACAAAACTACGAGCAGTACTTC. Encoded protein: CASSDGQNYEQYF.

The chain uses TRBV1 and TRBJ2-7; TRBD1 is the table's D call and was not checked against the DNA. TRBV1 is noted as a pseudogene. This CDR3 is 16 amino acids long. The CDR3 loop is CTSSQPTGGASYEQYF. The CDR3, as DNA: TGCACCAGCAGCCAACCAACAGGGGGTGCGTCCTACGAGCAGTACTTC.

The chain recombines TRBV19 with TRBJ1-1; D possibly corresponds to TRBD1 (6 bases). Between the trimmed V and J ends, which lost 6 bases and 5 bases, there was a span of 19 bases. Germline V gene data show CDR1 as LNHDA and CDR2 as SQIVND (reference sequence). The CDR3 is 15 residues long. The CDR3, as DNA: TGTGCCAGTAGCCCGGATGAGGGGGTGAGGACTGAAGCTTTCTTT. Amino acid sequence: CASSPDEGVRTEAFF.

The V gene is TRBV7-8, the J gene TRBJ1-5; the match to TRBD1 covers 12 bases. The germline gives CDR1 SGHVS, CDR2 FQNEAQ. V was clipped by 0 bases and J by 2 bases; unmatched bases: 2. The CDR3 covers 17 residues. Written as DNA, the CDR3 is TGTGCCAGCAGCTTAGCGGGACAGGGGGCGCGCAATCAGCCCCAGCATTTT. Encoded protein: CASSLAGQGARNQPQHF.

Written as DNA, the CDR3 is TGTGCCAGTAGTAAAAGGACAGGGGGCGCAGATAATCAGCCCCAGCATTTT. Amino acids: CASSKRTGGADNQPQHF. This chain joins TRBV19 and TRBJ1-5; 11 bases align to TRBD1. This CDR3 contains 17 residues. Germline V gene lookup returns CDR1 LNHDA and CDR2 SQIVND (reference sequence). V shed 4 bases and J 4 bases; nucleotides not matched to a gene: 9.

The chain is built from TRBV7-8 and TRBJ2-3; TRBD2 matches at 12 bases. V shed 0 bases and J 3 bases; nucleotides not matched to a gene: 4. This CDR3 has 17 amino acids. The V gene's germline CDR1 is SGHVS and CDR2 FQNEAQ. The CDR3 DNA follows: TGTGCCAGCAGCTTAGCTGGACTAGCGGGAATAACAGATACGCAGTATTTT. This gives the protein CASSLAGLAGITDTQYF.